There are a few counts of the clone carrying this T cell receptor beta chain. Its antigen is not known. The sample belongs to a study of a mutant IDH1 vaccine in newly diagnosed glioma. Study summary: The earlier regimen, radiotherapy, temozolomide, or both, was most often both.

Produced via immunoSEQ multiplex PCR; TCRdb's table is partial and in-frame only. The data show approximately 61,000 clones, 75% to 90% seen once. Sample time point: week 11, during vaccination. Topical imiquimod accompanied each vaccine dose, which consisted of 300 ug of mutant IDH1 20-mer peptide. Astrocytomas that were new, WHO grade 3 or 4, IDH1-mutant and ATRX-lost were present in the donors. V was cut by 0 bases and J by 0 bases, with 6 bases left in between. CDR3 length: 14 residues. The germline V gene has CDR1 SGHDT and CDR2 YYEEEE. The source material was PBMCs, sampled from a glioma patient whose treatment included an IDH1 peptide vaccine. The origin of this receptor is a man aged 50 to 59 with glioma. The chain is built from TRBV5-6 and TRBJ1-1, with D unresolved. CDR3 DNA sequence: TGTGCCAGCAGCTTGGGGAGATTGAACACTGAAGCTTTCTTT. This encodes CASSLGRLNTEAFF.